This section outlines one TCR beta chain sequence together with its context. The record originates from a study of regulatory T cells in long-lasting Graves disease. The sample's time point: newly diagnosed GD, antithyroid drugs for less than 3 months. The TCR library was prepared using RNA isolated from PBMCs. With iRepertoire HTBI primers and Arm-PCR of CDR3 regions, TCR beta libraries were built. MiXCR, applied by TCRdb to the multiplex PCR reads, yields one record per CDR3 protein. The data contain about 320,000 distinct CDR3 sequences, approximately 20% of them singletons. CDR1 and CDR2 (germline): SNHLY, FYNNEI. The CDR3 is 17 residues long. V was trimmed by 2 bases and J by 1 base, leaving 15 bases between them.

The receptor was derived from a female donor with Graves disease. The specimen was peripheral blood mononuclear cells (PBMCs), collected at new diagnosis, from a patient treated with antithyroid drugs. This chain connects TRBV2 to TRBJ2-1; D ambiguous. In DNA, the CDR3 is TGTGCCAGCAGTGAACGGGCAGGAGCCGCTTCCTACAATGAGCAGTTCTTC. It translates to CASSERAGAASYNEQFF.